Presented here are 24 T cell receptor beta chains from one specimen sequenced in a study of T cells in Graves' hyperthyroidism and ophthalmopathy. TCR beta CDR3 regions were amplified from RNA transcripts. During a first-round RT-PCR of the TCR CDR3, the HTBI primer set was used. A single record per CDR3 protein comes from TCRdb applying MiXCR to the multiplex PCR reads. The sample has fewer than 650,000 distinct CDR3 sequences; roughly 15% are singletons. Sequenced sample: blood. These receptors all stem from a woman aged 40 to 50 with Graves' ophthalmopathy.

In this sample, this clonotype turned up many times. This chain joins TRBV5-1 and TRBJ1-1; TRBD1 is a possible D gene (5 bases). Per the germline V gene, CDR1 is SGHRS and CDR2 is YFSETQ. The CDR3 has 16 amino acids. V lost 2 bases, J lost 3 bases, and 17 bases lay in between. The CDR3 DNA reads TGCGCCAGCAGCTTCAACCCTGCCGGAGGGGACACTGAAGCTTTCTTT. Translation: CASSFNPAGGDTEAFF.

The chain joins TRBV19 to TRBJ1-1; D unresolved. CDR1 is LNHDA, CDR2 SQIVND, per germline (reference sequence). This CDR3 region has 12 residues. V lost 7 bases and J 3 bases, leaving 9 bases between the germline ends. CDR3 protein: CASTRWDTEAFF. CDR3 DNA sequence: TGTGCCAGTACAAGATGGGACACTGAAGCTTTCTTT.

This clonotype was found many times. The chain combines TRBV6-5 with TRBJ1-1; D is undetermined. CDR3 length equals 15 residues. The V end lost 0 bases, the J end lost 3 bases, and 11 bases lay between the germline ends. Per the germline V gene, CDR1 is MNHEY and CDR2 is SVGAGI. The CDR3 sequence: CASSYSLGKDTEAFF. CDR3 nucleotide sequence: TGTGCCAGCAGTTACTCGTTGGGGAAGGACACTGAAGCTTTCTTT.

This clonotype has at least ten counts. The J gene is TRBJ2-2, the V gene TRBV7-2; D is unclear. The V end lost 3 bases, the J end lost 3 bases, and 11 bases lay between the germline ends. The germline V gene encodes CDR1 SGHTA and CDR2 FQGNSA. The CDR3 totals 15 residues. This CDR3 reads CASSFESWYTGELFF. The CDR3 nucleotides are TGTGCCAGCAGCTTTGAGTCTTGGTACACCGGGGAGCTGTTTTTT.

This clonotype was seen ten or more times. At one end the junction does not follow the germline gene, possibly because of a read error. This chain connects TRBV6-5 to TRBJ2-1, with D possibly being TRBD2 (6 bases). The CDR3 extends over 16 amino acids. The V gene's germline CDR1 is MNHEY and CDR2 SVGAGI. The CDR3 nucleotides read TGTGCCAGCGGTTACTTACAGGAGGGCCGGGGCAATGAGCAGTTCTTC. This sequence encodes CASGYLQEGRGNEQFF.

As for this clonotype: A read error may explain this, as a much larger clone is one base away. The chain recombines TRBV29-1 with TRBJ1-1; D call uncertain. Trimming removed 4 bases at V and 1 base at J, with 10 bases between. The CDR3 extends over 13 amino acids. Germline lookup yields CDR1 SQVTM and CDR2 ANQGSEA. The CDR3 bases are TGCAGCGTTGGAGTAACGCAGAACACTGAAGCTTTCTTT. Translating it yields CSVGVTQNTEAFF. Drawing the rest from reference TRBV29-1 and TRBJ1-1, the complete variable domain is SAVISQKPSRDICQRGTSLTIQCQVDSQVTMMFWYRQQPGQSLTLIATANQGSEATYESGFVIDKFPISRPNLTFSTLTVSNMSPEDSSIYLCSVGVTQNTEAFFGQGTRLTVV.

Details on this clonotype: Here the CDR3 omits its conserved ending phenylalanine or tryptophan, so a read error is the likely source. The limits of the CDR3 on the DNA are not certain, so only TCRdb's listed CDR3 is given. This chain links TRBV14 with TRBJ1-1; TRBD1 is the table's D call, not checked against the DNA. The CDR3 spans 17 amino acids, including both terminal residues. Germline V gives CDR1 SGHDN, CDR2 FVKESK. CDR3: CASSPRPGTGKGTEVFL.

This clonotype appeared a single time. V usage is TRBV28 and J usage is TRBJ2-7; 9 bases are a match to TRBD2. The germline V gene has CDR1 MDHEN and CDR2 SYDVKM. The junction had 7 bases not matched to a gene; V was cut back by 6 bases and J by 1 base. This CDR3 has 15 residues. The CDR3 region is CASSPPAGGSYEQYF. In DNA form, the CDR3 reads TGTGCCAGCAGCCCACCAGCGGGAGGTTCCTACGAGCAGTACTTC.

V usage is TRBV6-1 and J usage is TRBJ2-7, with D maybe TRBD2 (6 bases). The V end was cut by 8 bases, the J end by 1 base, with 18 bases between. CDR1 and CDR2 from the germline V gene are MNHNS and SASEGT. The CDR3 has 15 residues. CDR3 in amino acids: CASLQTGLLSYEQYF. In nucleotides, the CDR3 is TGTGCCAGCCTACAAACGGGACTTTTGTCCTACGAGCAGTACTTC.

This clonotype was picked up a small number of times. This chain uses TRBV7-2 with TRBJ1-2; maybe TRBD1 (5 bases). The germline V gene has CDR1 SGHTA and CDR2 FQGNSA. This CDR3 has 15 amino acids. V was trimmed by 4 bases and J by 8 bases, leaving 20 bases between them. Here the CDR3 reads CASSSRQITGQGYTF. DNA for the CDR3: TGTGCCAGCAGCTCCCGCCAAATAACAGGACAAGGCTACACCTTC.

Details on this clonotype: A much larger clone differs from this one at a single base, so this may be a read error. This chain joins TRBV12-3 or TRBV12-4 and TRBJ2-7, with D perhaps matching TRBD2 (5 bases). This CDR3 comprises 14 residues. The CDR3 bases are TGTGCCAGCAGTTCTACGGGGTTCCCCTACGGGCAGTACTTC. This encodes CASSSTGFPYGQYF.

The chain carries TRBV29-1 and TRBJ2-7; D unresolved. Germline assignment: CDR1 SQVTM and CDR2 ANQGSEA. V gave up 4 bases and J gave up 7 bases, with 20 bases separating them. The CDR3 is 14 amino acids. For the CDR3, the DNA is TGCAGCGTTGCTGAGCAGGCCTCGGTGGGAGAGCAGTACTTC. It codes for CSVAEQASVGEQYF.

The gene calls are TRBV15 and TRBJ1-5, with D uncertain. Trimming took off 0 bases at V and 2 bases at J, with 14 bases between the two ends. The CDR3 has 17 amino acids. CDR1 and CDR2 from the germline V gene are LNHNV and YYDKDF (reference sequence). The CDR3 loop is CATSRDYWNDGNQPQHF. The CDR3, as DNA: TGTGCCACCAGCAGAGATTATTGGAACGACGGCAATCAGCCCCAGCATTTT.

This clonotype was recorded at least ten times. This chain links TRBV28 with TRBJ1-2; 8 bases are a match to TRBD1. Germline CDR1 reads MDHEN; CDR2 reads SYDVKM. The V segment lost 6 bases and the J segment 1 base; nucleotides outside the gene matches: 7. The CDR3 has 15 amino acids. The CDR3 DNA reads as TGTGCCAGCAGACCCTCAGGGGGCAATAACTATGGCTACACCTTC. This gives the protein CASRPSGGNNYGYTF.

V gene TRBV30 combines with J gene TRBJ1-2; no clear D. Germline assignment: CDR1 GTSNPN and CDR2 SVGIG (reference sequence). The CDR3 consists of 14 residues. Trimming stripped 0 bases from V and 0 bases from J, with 8 bases between. CDR3 nucleotides: TGTGCCTGGAGTGTAGGGCGTACTAACTATGGCTACACCTTC. This gives the protein CAWSVGRTNYGYTF.

This clonotype was seen repeatedly, ten times or more. Germline and junction disagree at one end, which may indicate a read error. The CDR3 loop reads CAASRGGAEETQYF. DNA for the CDR3: TGTGCCGCCAGCAGAGGAGGAGCGGAAGAGACCCAGTACTTC. This chain links TRBV15 with TRBJ2-5; TRBD2 might be the D (5 bases). Germline V gives CDR1 LNHNV, CDR2 YYDKDF (reference sequence). The CDR3 has 14 residues.

V gene TRBV6-1 combines with J gene TRBJ1-1; a possible D gene is TRBD1 (6 bases). The CDR3 loop spans 16 amino acids. Trimming shortened V by 6 bases and J by 0 bases, and 17 bases separated the two germline ends. CDR1 is MNHNS, CDR2 SASEGT, per germline. This CDR3 reads CASSQVGQIMNTEAFF. CDR3 sequence (DNA): TGTGCCAGCAGCCAAGTAGGACAGATTATGAACACTGAAGCTTTCTTT.

This clonotype has at least ten counts. The gene calls are TRBV29-1 and TRBJ2-5; TRBD2 matches at 9 bases. V lost 2 bases, J lost 5 bases, and 6 bases stayed unmatched. Germline CDR1 SQVTM, CDR2 ANQGSEA. This CDR3 has 14 residues. This CDR3 is CSVELAGSVETQYF. CDR3 DNA sequence: TGCAGCGTTGAACTAGCGGGATCCGTTGAGACCCAGTACTTC.

CDR3 bases: TGTGCTAGTGGTTTGTCGTCGGACAGTTCCCTAACCGGGGAGCTGTTTTTT. It yields the protein CASGLSSDSSLTGELFF. The chain is built from TRBV12-5 and TRBJ2-2, with D possibly matching TRBD1 (6 bases). V was clipped by 2 bases and J by 5 bases, with 18 bases between them. The CDR3 length is 17 residues. Germline V gene data show CDR1 as LGHNT and CDR2 as FRNRAP.

The chain recombines TRBV15 with TRBJ1-3; the D gene is possibly TRBD1 (5 bases). Germline V CDR1 and CDR2: LNHNV, YYDKDF (reference sequence). The V end lost 0 bases, the J end lost 9 bases, and 12 bases lay between the germline ends. CDR3 length: 14 amino acids. CDR3: CATSREGGYGTIYF. CDR3 in DNA: TGTGCCACCAGCAGAGAGGGGGGGTACGGCACCATATATTTT.

In this sample, this clonotype turned up many times. The chain links TRBV11-3 to TRBJ2-7; a weak D match, TRBD1 (5 bases). Trimming stripped 2 bases from V and 2 bases from J, with 10 bases between. This CDR3 is built from 14 residues. The V gene's germline CDR1 is SGHNT and CDR2 YENEEA. The CDR3 is CASSLRSGTYEQYF. DNA for the CDR3: TGTGCCAGCAGCTTACGGTCAGGGACCTACGAGCAGTACTTC. Using reference TRBV11-3 and TRBJ2-7 for the parts outside the CDR3, the full variable domain is EAGVVQSPRYKIIEKKQPVAFWCNPISGHNTLYWYLQNLGQGPELLIRYENEEAVDDSQLPKDRFSAERLKGVDSTLKIQPAELGDSAVYLCASSLRSGTYEQYFGPGTRLTVT.

In its sample, this clonotype was seen many times. V is TRBV28 and J is TRBJ1-1; no definite D call. The CDR3 is 14 amino acids. The V gene's germline CDR1 is MDHEN and CDR2 SYDVKM. Trimming removed 3 bases at V and 0 bases at J, with 8 bases between. This CDR3 is CASSLSQLNTEAFF. CDR3 in DNA: TGTGCCAGCAGTTTGTCACAGCTGAACACTGAAGCTTTCTTT.

This clonotype was counted many times. V gene TRBV14 combines with J gene TRBJ2-3; D ambiguous. The CDR3 totals 14 residues. CDR1 is SGHDN, CDR2 FVKESK, per germline. Trimming cost V 1 base and J 2 bases, with 7 bases left between them. CDR3 bases: TGTGCCAGCAGCCAAGTGGGGTCCACAGATACGCAGTATTTT. This translates into CASSQVGSTDTQYF.

This clonotype has at least ten counts. The rearrangement uses TRBV7-9 and TRBJ1-5; no clear D gene. The CDR3 length is 13 residues. The V gene lost 5 bases and the J gene lost 5 bases, with 10 bases spanning the gap. Germline CDR1 is SEHNR and CDR2 is FQNEAQ (reference sequence). This CDR3 is CASSRDVDQPQHF. The DNA for the CDR3 is TGTGCCAGCAGCAGAGACGTAGATCAGCCCCAGCATTTT.